This T cell receptor beta chain was captured in a study of T cell responses to AZD1222 COVID-19 vaccine. Study as a whole: Investigators merged groups given second doses at roughly 4 or roughly 12 weeks. The study, taken as a whole, reports: Repertoire collection took place solely once the T cell response had peaked.

Per the germline V gene, CDR1 is SGHNT and CDR2 is YYREEE (reference sequence). Between the trimmed V and J ends, which lost 0 bases and 1 base, there was a span of 10 bases. The CDR3 loop spans 15 amino acids. Regarding this clone: Its antigen is currently unknown.

Here immunoSEQ multiplex PCR was the method, and the copy in TCRdb shows in-frame clones only, minus some. The sample holds around 71,000 clones; about 82% are singletons and the top ten take about 3%. This TCR was recovered from an adult in good health. The specimen was peripheral blood, collected on day 0 of AZD1222 vaccination. The V call is TRBV5-4, the J call TRBJ1-2; TRBD1 might be the D (5 bases). CDR3 DNA: TGTGCCAGCAGCTTGGACGGGGGGAGTAACTATGGCTACACCTTC. Protein product: CASSLDGGSNYGYTF.